A single sample is the source of the 5 T cell receptor beta chains below, sequenced in a study of cytomegalovirus exposure and HLA in healthy donors listed by TCRdb under 2017. The library came from the immunoSEQ multiplex PCR assay. For the multiplex PCR, a mixture combining 60 forward primers for TCR Vbeta segments and 13 reverse primers for TCR Jbeta segments was used. TCRdb mirrors the immuneACCESS table, restricted to in-frame sequences. Some clones are absent from its copies; in checked studies, under half trace to an unresolved V gene, and the reason for the others is unknown. For this sample, the table gives 96,000 or so clones. The ten largest clones take up just under 3.5% of the sample. Material: PBMCs. Every receptor here comes from a woman aged 25 to 39 in good health and CMV-seronegative.

J is TRBJ2-3 and V is TRBV11-1, with TRBD2 matching over 11 bases. J lost 4 bases, V lost 6 bases, and 15 bases had no gene match. Germline V lookup: CDR1 SGHAT, CDR2 FQDESV (reference sequence). The CDR3 extends over 18 amino acids. CDR3 in amino acids: CASSSGLGTSGGADTQYF. CDR3 sequence (DNA): TGTGCCAGCAGTTCCGGTCTGGGGACTAGCGGAGGGGCAGATACGCAGTATTTT.

The chain recombines TRBV19 with TRBJ1-5, with 8 bases identical to TRBD1. The junction had 4 bases not matched to a gene; V was cut back by 9 bases and J by 6 bases. CDR1 is LNHDA and CDR2 is SQIVND in the germline V gene (reference sequence). The length of the CDR3 is 12 residues. CDR3 in amino acids: CASTGGGQPQHF. The CDR3 DNA is TGTGCCAGCACAGGGGGGGGTCAGCCCCAGCATTTT.

The rearrangement uses TRBV11-2 and TRBJ2-1; a weak D match, TRBD2 (6 bases). This CDR3 is 16 amino acids long. Trimming cost V 4 bases and J 0 bases, with 13 bases left between them. Germline V CDR1 and CDR2: SGHAT, FQNNGV. CDR3 in amino acids: CASSSLGGSSYNEQFF. DNA of the CDR3: TGTGCCAGCAGCTCCCTCGGGGGAAGCTCCTACAATGAGCAGTTCTTC.

J is TRBJ2-1 and V is TRBV2; 10 positions match TRBD2. The CDR3 length is 17 residues. CDR1 is SNHLY and CDR2 is FYNNEI in the germline V gene. With 10 bases clipped from V and 0 bases from J, the junction kept 12 bases outside the gene matches. The CDR3 is CATITESGRDSYNEQFF. CDR3 DNA: TGTGCCACCATCACCGAGAGCGGGAGGGACTCCTACAATGAGCAGTTCTTC.

The V gene is TRBV7-2, the J gene TRBJ2-7, with 11 nucleotides matching TRBD2. The CDR3 consists of 14 residues. V shed 5 bases and J 4 bases; nucleotides not matched to a gene: 4. Germline V gene data show CDR1 as SGHTA and CDR2 as FQGNSA. This CDR3 is CASSPGLAVYEQYF. CDR3 nucleotide sequence: TGTGCCAGCAGCCCGGGACTAGCGGTATACGAGCAGTACTTC.